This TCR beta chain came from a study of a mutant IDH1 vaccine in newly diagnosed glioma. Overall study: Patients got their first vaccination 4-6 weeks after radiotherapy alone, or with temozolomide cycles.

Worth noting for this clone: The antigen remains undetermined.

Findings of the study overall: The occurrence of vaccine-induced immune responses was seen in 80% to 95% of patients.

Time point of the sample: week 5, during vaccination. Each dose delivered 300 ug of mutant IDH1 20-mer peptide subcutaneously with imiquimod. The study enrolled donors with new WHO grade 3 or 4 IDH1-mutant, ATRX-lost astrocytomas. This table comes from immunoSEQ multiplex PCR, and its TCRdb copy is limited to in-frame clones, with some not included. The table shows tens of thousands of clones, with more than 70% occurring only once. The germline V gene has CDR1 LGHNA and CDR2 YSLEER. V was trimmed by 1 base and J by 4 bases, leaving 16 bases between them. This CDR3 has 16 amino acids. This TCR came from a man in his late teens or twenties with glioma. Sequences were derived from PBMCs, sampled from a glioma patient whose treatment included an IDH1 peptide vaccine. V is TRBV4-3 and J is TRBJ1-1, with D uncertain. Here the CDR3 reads CASSQGGRQAVTEAFF. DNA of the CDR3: TGCGCCAGCAGCCAAGGGGGTAGGCAGGCTGTCACTGAAGCTTTCTTT.